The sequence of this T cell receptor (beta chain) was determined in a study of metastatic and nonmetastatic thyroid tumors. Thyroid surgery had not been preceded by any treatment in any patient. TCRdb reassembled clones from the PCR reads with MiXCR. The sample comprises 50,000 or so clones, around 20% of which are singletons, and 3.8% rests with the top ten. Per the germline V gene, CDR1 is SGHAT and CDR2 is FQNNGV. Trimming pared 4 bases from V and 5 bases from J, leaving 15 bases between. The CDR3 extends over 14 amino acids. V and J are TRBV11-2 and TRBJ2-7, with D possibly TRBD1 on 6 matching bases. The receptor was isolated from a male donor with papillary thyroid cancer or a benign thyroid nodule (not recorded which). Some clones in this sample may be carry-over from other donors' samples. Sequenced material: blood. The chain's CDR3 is CASSSATGRDEQYF. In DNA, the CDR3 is TGTGCCAGCAGCTCTGCGACAGGCAGAGACGAGCAGTACTTC.